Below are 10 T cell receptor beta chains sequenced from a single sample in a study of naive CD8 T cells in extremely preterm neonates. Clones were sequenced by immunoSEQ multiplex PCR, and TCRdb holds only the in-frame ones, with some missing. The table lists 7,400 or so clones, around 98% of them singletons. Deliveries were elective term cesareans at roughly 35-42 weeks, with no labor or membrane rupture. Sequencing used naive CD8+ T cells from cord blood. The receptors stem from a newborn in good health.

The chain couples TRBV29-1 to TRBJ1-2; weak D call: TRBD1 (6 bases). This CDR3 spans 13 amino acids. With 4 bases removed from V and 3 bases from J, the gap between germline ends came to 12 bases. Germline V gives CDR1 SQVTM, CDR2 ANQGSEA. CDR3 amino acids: CSVGGGEYYGYTF. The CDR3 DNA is TGCAGCGTTGGCGGGGGCGAGTACTATGGCTACACCTTC.

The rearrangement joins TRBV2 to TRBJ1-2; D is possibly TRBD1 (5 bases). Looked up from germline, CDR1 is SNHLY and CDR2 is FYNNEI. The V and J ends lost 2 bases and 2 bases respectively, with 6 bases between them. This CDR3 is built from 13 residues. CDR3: CASSEPGNYGYTF. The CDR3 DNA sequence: TGTGCCAGCAGTGAACCAGGGAACTATGGCTACACCTTC.

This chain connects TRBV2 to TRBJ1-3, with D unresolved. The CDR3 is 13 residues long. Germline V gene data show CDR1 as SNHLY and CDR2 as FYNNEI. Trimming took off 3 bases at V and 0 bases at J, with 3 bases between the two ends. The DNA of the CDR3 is TGTGCCAGCAGTGACAGCTCTGGAAACACCATATATTTT. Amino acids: CASSDSSGNTIYF.

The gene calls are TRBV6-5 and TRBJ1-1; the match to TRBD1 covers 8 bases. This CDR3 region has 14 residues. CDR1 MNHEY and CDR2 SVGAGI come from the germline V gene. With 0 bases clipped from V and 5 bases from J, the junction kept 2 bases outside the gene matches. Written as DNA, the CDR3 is TGTGCCAGCAGTTACTCGAGACAGGGGACTGAAGCTTTCTTT. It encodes CASSYSRQGTEAFF.

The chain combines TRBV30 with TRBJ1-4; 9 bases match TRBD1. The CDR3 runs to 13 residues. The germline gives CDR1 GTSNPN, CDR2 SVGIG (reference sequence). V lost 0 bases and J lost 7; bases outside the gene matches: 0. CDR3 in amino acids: CAWSVQGAEKLFF. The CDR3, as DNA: TGTGCCTGGAGTGTACAGGGGGCTGAAAAACTGTTTTTT.

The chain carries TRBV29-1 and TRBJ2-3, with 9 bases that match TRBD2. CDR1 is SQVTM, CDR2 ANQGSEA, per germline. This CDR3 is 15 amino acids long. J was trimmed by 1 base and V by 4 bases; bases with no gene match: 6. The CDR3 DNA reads TGCAGCGTTGTGCTAGCGGGGTTGGGCACAGATACGCAGTATTTT. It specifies CSVVLAGLGTDTQYF.

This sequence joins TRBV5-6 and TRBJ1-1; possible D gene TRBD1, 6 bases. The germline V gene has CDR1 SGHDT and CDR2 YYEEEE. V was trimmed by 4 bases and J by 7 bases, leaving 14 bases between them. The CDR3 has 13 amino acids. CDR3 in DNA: TGTGCCAGCAGCGCCGGGACAATCATTGAAGCTTTCTTT. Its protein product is CASSAGTIIEAFF.

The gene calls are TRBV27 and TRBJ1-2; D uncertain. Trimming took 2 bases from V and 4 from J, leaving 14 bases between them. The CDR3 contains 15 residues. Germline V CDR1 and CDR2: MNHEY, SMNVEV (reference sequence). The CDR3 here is CASSLMAPGSYGYTF. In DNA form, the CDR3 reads TGTGCCAGCAGTTTAATGGCGCCGGGAAGCTATGGCTACACCTTC.

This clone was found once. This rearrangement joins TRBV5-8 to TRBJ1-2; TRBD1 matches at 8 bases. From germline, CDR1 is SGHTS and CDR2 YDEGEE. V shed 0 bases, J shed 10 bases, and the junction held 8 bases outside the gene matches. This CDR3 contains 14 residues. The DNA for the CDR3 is TGTGCCAGCAGCTTGGATCCGGGACAGGCCTTCTACACCTTC. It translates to CASSLDPGQAFYTF.

CDR3 bases: TGTGCCAGCAGCCCCTGGACTAGCGGGGGGGCAGATACGCAGTATTTT. It yields the protein CASSPWTSGGADTQYF. The chain has TRBV9 and TRBJ2-3; 15 positions agree with TRBD2. There are 16 residues in the CDR3. The junction had 4 bases not matched to a gene; V was cut back by 4 bases and J by 4 bases. From germline, CDR1 is SGDLS and CDR2 YYNGEE.